This T cell receptor beta chain was observed in a study of control samples from healthy donors and cancer patients. Libraries were prepared by immunoSEQ multiplex PCR; TCRdb keeps only in-frame clonotypes and omits some of them. The data show over 85,000 clones, about 92% seen once. Germline CDR1 is SNHLY and CDR2 is FYNNEI. J gave up 6 bases and V 4 bases, and 3 bases lay outside the gene matches. This CDR3 is built from 14 residues. The receptor comes from a woman aged 25 to 39 in good health. The V call is TRBV2, the J call TRBJ1-5; 10 bases align to TRBD1. The sample comprised blood. This CDR3 is CASSGQGASQPQHF. The CDR3 DNA is TGTGCCAGCAGTGGACAGGGGGCGTCTCAGCCCCAGCATTTT.